One TCR beta chain is described in this entry. The antigen is undetermined. Libraries were prepared by immunoSEQ multiplex PCR; TCRdb keeps only in-frame clonotypes and omits some of them. The sample shows 92,000 or so clones, roughly 90% of them seen only once. This sample is drawn from a study of T cell responses to AZD1222 COVID-19 vaccine. The study's findings and limits: Without day 14 samples, only post-peak T cell repertoires were studied. White British people made up most donors, females outnumbered males, and clonal diversity was possibly underestimated.

CDR1 and CDR2 from the germline V gene are SGHTA and FQGTGA. CDR3 length equals 14 residues. Trimming left V 5 bases short and J 3 bases short, with 10 bases between. The sample in question was peripheral blood, obtained on day 0 of AZD1222 vaccination. The TCR originated in an adult in good health. V gene TRBV7-3 combines with J gene TRBJ2-2, with D possibly TRBD2 on 6 matching bases. CDR3 residues: CASSPGLHTGELFF. Here the CDR3 DNA reads TGTGCCAGCAGCCCGGGACTCCACACCGGGGAGCTGTTTTTT.